This TCR beta chain was found in a study of T cells after yellow fever vaccination. Study-wide context: Where fractions had low cell numbers, libraries were prepared from them with the SMART-Seq v4 Ultra Low Input RNA kit. Study-wide results and limits: It was a weaker secondary response, yet one that peaked faster, at day 5 versus 15.

Only a few counts were recorded for this clonotype. Its specificity is not known. TCRdb re-called the 5' RACE reads with MiXCR, one entry per CDR3 protein. Found here are approximately 330,000 distinct CDR3 sequences, over 4% of them singletons; the top ten hold 20% to 25%. CDR3 length: 14 amino acids. CDR1 and CDR2 (germline): MNHEY, SVGEGT. Trimming cost V 0 bases and J 9 bases, with 9 bases left between them. The chain combines TRBV6-2 or TRBV6-3 with TRBJ1-6; D is unclear. The material was PBMCs, obtained 5 days after the yellow fever booster vaccination. The sequence was collected from a man aged 18 to 30 who received the YFV17D yellow fever vaccine. The CDR3 DNA reads as TGTGCCAGCAGTTACTCGGATTTTGCTTCACCCCTCCACTTT. Amino acids: CASSYSDFASPLHF.